A single sample is the source of the 23 T cell receptor beta chains below, sequenced in a study of T cell repertoires in cytomegalovirus infection. A single record per CDR3 protein comes from TCRdb applying MiXCR to the reads. The data contain roughly 600,000 distinct CDR3 sequences, roughly a quarter of them seen just once; the ten biggest clones take up under 8.5%. Sequencing was performed on CD8+ T cells from PBMCs. These receptors were collected from a human donor in good health (CMV status not recorded). Some clones in this sample may be carry-over from other donors' samples.

The rearrangement joins TRBV6-6 to TRBJ2-7, with 10 bases matching TRBD2. Germline CDR1 reads MNHNY; CDR2 reads SVGAGI (reference sequence). This CDR3 is 17 amino acids long. J lost 3 bases, V lost 2 bases, and 10 bases had no gene match. The CDR3 protein is CASSYPNSGGPHYEQYF. The CDR3 nucleotides are TGTGCCAGCAGTTACCCCAATAGCGGGGGGCCCCACTACGAGCAGTACTTC.

Concerning this clonotype: A much larger clonotype is one base distant, so this may be a read error. The chain links TRBV7-6 to TRBJ2-1; D call uncertain. Trimming cost V 5 bases and J 11 bases, with 16 bases left between them. The CDR3 length is 13 residues. In germline, CDR1 is SGHVS, CDR2 FNYEAQ. CDR3 sequence (DNA): TGTGCCAGCAGCCCCACCGGCTGGAACAAGCAGTTCTTC. Protein sequence: CASSPTGWNKQFF.

The chain is built from TRBV10-3 and TRBJ2-7, with 7 bases aligning to TRBD1. Per the germline V gene, CDR1 is ENHRY and CDR2 is SYGVKD. There are 14 residues in the CDR3. V gave up 10 bases and J gave up 2 bases; unmatched junction bases: 11. Written as DNA, the CDR3 is TGTGCCACCACAACAGGGGATCCGCCCTACGAGCAGTACGTC. It translates to CATTTGDPPYEQYV.

Comment on this clonotype: A read error may be the cause here, since a much bigger clone is one base away. The chain carries TRBV4-1 and TRBJ2-3, with TRBD2 identical over 12 bases. The V gene's germline CDR1 is MGHRA and CDR2 YSYEKL. This CDR3 region has 19 residues. CDR3 sequence (DNA): TGCGCCAGCAGCCAAGTCGCCCTAGCGGGGGGGCCAGCGACAGATACGCAGAATTTT. It encodes CASSQVALAGGPATDTQNF.

The chain joins TRBV7-9 to TRBJ2-5, with 7 nucleotides matching TRBD1. The length of the CDR3 is 16 residues. The trim removed 5 bases at V and 5 bases at J, leaving 14 bases unmatched. Looked up from germline, CDR1 is SEHNR and CDR2 is FQNEAQ (reference sequence). The DNA of the CDR3 is TGTGCCAGCAGCGACCGGGACAGTGAAGCATTGGAGACCCAGTACTTC. Amino acids: CASSDRDSEALETQYF.

In its sample, this clonotype was seen many times. The V gene is TRBV7-2, the J gene TRBJ2-7, with 8 positions matching TRBD1. V gave up 1 base and J gave up 5 bases; unmatched junction bases: 7. Per germline, CDR1 SGHTA and CDR2 FQGNSA. The CDR3 sequence is 15 residues long. CDR3 amino acids: CASSLGRTGFNEQYF. The CDR3 DNA reads as TGTGCCAGCAGCTTAGGTAGGACAGGGTTTAACGAGCAGTACTTC.

This clonotype was detected a few times. This rearrangement joins TRBV20-1 to TRBJ1-5; no clear D. Germline V gives CDR1 DFQATT, CDR2 SNEGSKA (reference sequence). With 0 bases removed from V and 1 base from J, the gap between germline ends came to 7 bases. The CDR3 runs 14 residues. The CDR3 coding sequence is TGCAGTGCTAGAGATCCAGGAAGCAATCAGCCCCAGCATTTT. Its protein product is CSARDPGSNQPQHF.

The chain employs TRBV19 and TRBJ2-3; D uncertain. Germline V gene data show CDR1 as LNHDA and CDR2 as SQIVND (reference sequence). Trimming stripped 5 bases from V and 2 bases from J, with 11 bases between. This CDR3 comprises 14 residues. The CDR3 protein is CASSSDPLTDTQYF. The CDR3 nucleotides read TGTGCCAGTAGTTCAGACCCACTCACAGATACGCAGTATTTT.

The V gene is TRBV20-1, the J gene TRBJ2-7, with D possibly matching TRBD2 (6 bases). Germline V gene data show CDR1 as DFQATT and CDR2 as SNEGSKA (reference sequence). The CDR3 runs 11 residues. Trimming took 3 bases from V and 11 from J, leaving 14 bases between them. This CDR3 is CSASFIGGEYF. CDR3 sequence (DNA): TGCAGTGCTAGTTTTATAGGAGGGGAGTACTTC.

The chain combines TRBV14 with TRBJ1-1; 8 nucleotides agree with TRBD1. The CDR3 has 14 amino acids. V shed 4 bases, J shed 4 bases, and the junction held 5 bases outside the gene matches. Germline V gene lookup returns CDR1 SGHDN and CDR2 FVKESK. CDR3 in DNA: TGTGCCAGCAGCCTTCAGGGGGCTTTCACTGAAGCTTTCTTT. It is translated as CASSLQGAFTEAFF.

The chain carries TRBV7-9 and TRBJ1-2, with D uncertain. Trimming took 11 bases from V and 6 from J, leaving 13 bases between them. The CDR3 is made up of 11 amino acids. The V gene's germline CDR1 is SEHNR and CDR2 FQNEAQ (reference sequence). CDR3 in amino acids: CAGITEDGYTF. CDR3 in DNA: TGTGCCGGAATAACAGAGGATGGCTACACCTTC.

This clonotype was seen a handful of times. The chain recombines TRBV18 with TRBJ2-5; a possible D gene is TRBD1 (5 bases). The CDR3 has 14 amino acids. Trimming cost V 0 bases and J 5 bases, with 10 bases left between them. Germline-derived CDR1 and CDR2 are KGHSH and LQKENI. The CDR3 is CASSPPLAGETQYF. Written as DNA, the CDR3 is TGTGCCAGCTCACCACCGCTGGCAGGGGAGACCCAGTACTTC. Based on the CDR3 plus reference TRBV18 and TRBJ2-5, the full variable domain is NAGVMQNPRHLVRRRGQEARLRCSPMKGHSHVYWYRQLPEEGLKFMVYLQKENIIDESGMPKERFSAEFPKEGPSILRIQQVVRGDSAAYFCASSPPLAGETQYFGPGTRLLVL.

J is TRBJ2-5 and V is TRBV6-5; D tentatively fits TRBD1 or TRBD2 (5 bases each). Per the germline V gene, CDR1 is MNHEY and CDR2 is SVGAGI. V lost 7 bases to trimming and J lost 2 bases, with 20 bases between them. This CDR3 is built from 16 residues. The CDR3 protein is CASTTRRTPPQETQYF. DNA for the CDR3: TGTGCCAGCACCACACGGAGGACACCTCCTCAAGAGACCCAGTACTTC.

The rearrangement uses TRBV14 and TRBJ1-1; D ambiguous. The V gene lost 0 bases and the J gene lost 0 bases, with 11 bases spanning the gap. The CDR3 is made up of 16 amino acids. Germline values: CDR1 SGHDN, CDR2 FVKESK. The DNA of the CDR3 is TGTGCCAGCAGCCAAGATGAGCGAATAGTGAACACTGAAGCTTTCTTT. Amino acids: CASSQDERIVNTEAFF.

This rearrangement joins TRBV14 to TRBJ2-1, with TRBD2 identical over 12 bases. The germline V gene has CDR1 SGHDN and CDR2 FVKESK. This CDR3 is 15 amino acids long. The junction had 6 bases not matched to a gene; V was cut back by 2 bases and J by 10 bases. The DNA of the CDR3 is TGTGCCAGCAGCCAACTAGCGGGGGGGCCCCACGAGCAGTTCTTC. Translating it yields CASSQLAGGPHEQFF.

This clonotype appeared many times. This chain connects TRBV12-3 or TRBV12-4 to TRBJ2-1; 10 bases fit TRBD2. The V gene end was trimmed by 3 bases and the J gene end by 2 bases; junction bases not matched to a gene: 4. The CDR3 covers 16 residues. In DNA, the CDR3 is TGTGCCAGCAGTTTCCGGACTAGCGGAACCTACAATGAGCAGTTCTTC. This sequence encodes CASSFRTSGTYNEQFF.

The chain joins TRBV6-5 to TRBJ1-1, with 7 positions matching TRBD1. The CDR3 length is 17 residues. Germline V gene data show CDR1 as MNHEY and CDR2 as SVGAGI. The J segment lost 5 bases and the V segment lost 2 bases, leaving 14 bases of the junction unmatched. CDR3 sequence reads: CASSYKKTGQWGTEAFF. CDR3 in DNA: TGTGCCAGCAGTTACAAAAAGACGGGACAGTGGGGTACTGAAGCTTTCTTT.

J is TRBJ2-1 and V is TRBV20-1; 10 positions match TRBD1. Trimming cost V 3 bases and J 2 bases; bases outside gene matches: 7. Looked up from germline, CDR1 is DFQATT and CDR2 is SNEGSKA (reference sequence). The length of the CDR3 is 16 residues. The CDR3 loop is CSASDRGLLPYNEQFF. The CDR3 nucleotides read TGCAGTGCTAGTGACAGGGGGCTCTTGCCCTACAATGAGCAGTTCTTC.

This clonotype has only a few counts. The chain joins TRBV20-1 to TRBJ2-1; D not resolved. The ends were cut back, 3 bases at V and 12 bases at J, with 9 bases in the middle. This CDR3 spans 10 amino acids. Germline V lookup: CDR1 DFQATT, CDR2 SNEGSKA (reference sequence). This chain's CDR3 is CSASAKGQFF. DNA of the CDR3: TGCAGTGCTAGTGCCAAGGGGCAGTTCTTC.

This clonotype has a count of ten or more. The rearrangement joins TRBV7-2 to TRBJ1-2, with a tentative D call TRBD1 (6 bases). The CDR3 runs to 15 residues. Germline V gene sequence: CDR1 SGHTA, CDR2 FQGNSA. Trimming removed 4 bases from V and 4 bases from J, with 16 bases in between. The CDR3 is CASSSNREVGYGYTF. In nucleotides, the CDR3 is TGTGCCAGCAGCTCAAACAGGGAAGTAGGCTATGGCTACACCTTC.

The chain has TRBV7-8 and TRBJ2-2; 12 nucleotides match TRBD2. The CDR3 is 18 residues long. V lost 5 bases and J lost 3; bases outside the gene matches: 10. Germline CDR1 is SGHVS and CDR2 is FQNEAQ. The CDR3 DNA reads TGTGCCAGCAGCCCTTTGGCTAGCGGGGGGGCCCACACCGGGGAGCTGTTTTTT. This codes for CASSPLASGGAHTGELFF.

This clonotype was seen at least ten times. The V and J genes are TRBV12-3 or TRBV12-4 and TRBJ2-2; TRBD2 is a possible D gene (5 bases). The CDR3 runs 13 residues. Between the trimmed V and J ends, which lost 5 bases and 5 bases, there was a span of 9 bases. The CDR3 DNA follows: TGTGCCAGCAGTCCCGAGGGAACCGGGGAGCTGTTTTTT. Translation: CASSPEGTGELFF.

As regards this clonotype: A clone one base away is much larger, so this may be a read error. CDR3 amino acids: CANSFRATYNEQFF. In DNA form, the CDR3 reads TGTGCCAACAGTTTCCGTGCGACCTACAATGAGCAGTTCTTC. The gene calls are TRBV6-6 and TRBJ2-1; D not resolved. The CDR3 extends over 14 amino acids. Germline V gene data show CDR1 as MNHNY and CDR2 as SVGAGI (reference sequence).